This TCR beta chain was retrieved from a study of blood T cell repertoires in COVID-19. Germline V gene lookup returns CDR1 KGHDR and CDR2 SFDVKD. V trimming: 5 bases; J trimming: 6 bases; junction bases outside the gene matches: 8. The CDR3 totals 14 residues. The assay was immunoSEQ multiplex PCR, and TCRdb's table has in-frame clones only and misses some. The profile covers over 85,000 clones, with approximately 86% appearing a single time and about 19% taken by the ten largest. This sequence originates from a woman older than 75 with acute or convalescent COVID-19. The specimen was peripheral blood. This chain joins TRBV24-1 and TRBJ1-1; 7 nucleotides match TRBD1. CDR3 nucleotides: TGTGCCACCAGTGGGACAGGCGCCTGGTCTGAAGCTTTCTTT. It yields the protein CATSGTGAWSEAFF.